One T cell receptor beta chain is described in this entry. Its antigen is unidentified. Researchers ran the PCR with 60 Vbeta and 13 Jbeta primers. Using immunoSEQ multiplex PCR, the repertoire was profiled, and TCRdb retains in-frame clones only, with some absent. The repertoire consists of about 120,000 clones, with around 74% occurring once and the leading ten covering around 28%. The data belong to a study of cytomegalovirus exposure and HLA in healthy donors. Whole-study results and caveats: A later analysis reportedly found fewer N-insertions in an Asian-associated ancestry cluster than the roughly 670-donor mean.

Sample: PBMCs. This TCR was recovered from a man aged 55 to 69 in good health and CMV-seropositive.

The CDR3 here is CASASGAGLQETQYF. The DNA for the CDR3 is TGTGCCAGCGCCTCTGGCGCAGGGCTCCAAGAGACCCAGTACTTC. The chain employs TRBV27 and TRBJ2-5, with D perhaps matching TRBD1 (5 bases). CDR3 length: 15 residues. V was cut by 8 bases and J by 1 base, with 17 bases left in between. CDR1 is MNHEY and CDR2 is SMNVEV in the germline V gene (reference sequence).